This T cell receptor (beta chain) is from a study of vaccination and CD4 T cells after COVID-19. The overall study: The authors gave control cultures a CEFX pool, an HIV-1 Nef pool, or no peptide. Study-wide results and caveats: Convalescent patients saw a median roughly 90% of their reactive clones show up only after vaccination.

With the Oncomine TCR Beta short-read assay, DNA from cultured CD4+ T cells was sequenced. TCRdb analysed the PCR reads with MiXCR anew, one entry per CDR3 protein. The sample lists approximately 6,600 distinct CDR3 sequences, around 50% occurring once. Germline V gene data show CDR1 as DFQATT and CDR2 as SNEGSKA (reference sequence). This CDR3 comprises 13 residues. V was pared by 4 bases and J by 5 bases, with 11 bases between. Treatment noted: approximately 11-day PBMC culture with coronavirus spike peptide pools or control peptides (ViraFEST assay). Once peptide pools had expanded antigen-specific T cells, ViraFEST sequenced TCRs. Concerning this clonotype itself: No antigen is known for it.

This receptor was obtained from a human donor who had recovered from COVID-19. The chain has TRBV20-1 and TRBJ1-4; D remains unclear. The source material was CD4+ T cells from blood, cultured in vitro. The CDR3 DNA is TGCAGTGCTACACAGACGGGGAATGAAAAACTGTTTTTT. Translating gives CSATQTGNEKLFF.